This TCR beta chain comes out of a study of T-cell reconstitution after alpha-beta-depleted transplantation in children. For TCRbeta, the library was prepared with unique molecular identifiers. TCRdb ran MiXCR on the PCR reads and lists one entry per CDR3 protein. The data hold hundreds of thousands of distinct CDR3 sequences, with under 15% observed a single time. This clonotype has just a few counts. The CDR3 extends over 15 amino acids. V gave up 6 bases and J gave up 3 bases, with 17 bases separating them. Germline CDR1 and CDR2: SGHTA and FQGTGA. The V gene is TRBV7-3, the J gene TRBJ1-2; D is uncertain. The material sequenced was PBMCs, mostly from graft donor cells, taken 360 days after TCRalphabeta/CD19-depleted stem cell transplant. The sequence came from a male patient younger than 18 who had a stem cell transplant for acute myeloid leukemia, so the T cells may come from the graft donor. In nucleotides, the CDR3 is TGTGCCAGCAGTCCCCTCGGGATGGCTGACTATGGCTACACCTTC. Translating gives CASSPLGMADYGYTF.